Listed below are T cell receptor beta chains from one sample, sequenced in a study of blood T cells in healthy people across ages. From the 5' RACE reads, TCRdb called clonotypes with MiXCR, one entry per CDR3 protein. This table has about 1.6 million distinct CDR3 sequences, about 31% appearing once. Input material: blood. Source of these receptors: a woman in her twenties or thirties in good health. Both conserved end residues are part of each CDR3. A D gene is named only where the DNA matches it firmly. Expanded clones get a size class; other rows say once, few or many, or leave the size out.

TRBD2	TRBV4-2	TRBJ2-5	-	CASSPIGGGGRQETQYF	TGTGCCAGCAGCCCGATAGGAGGCGGCGGGAGACAAGAGACCCAGTACTTC
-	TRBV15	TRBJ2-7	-	CATSRVGAVGSYEQYF	TGTGCCACCAGCAGAGTGGGAGCGGTAGGATCCTACGAGCAGTACTTC
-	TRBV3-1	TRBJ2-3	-	CASSPVGTDPVTQYF	TGTGCCAGCAGCCCCGTGGGTACAGACCCGGTTACGCAGTATTTT
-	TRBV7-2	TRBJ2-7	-	CASSLVQGMGAYKQYF	TGTGCCAGCAGCTTAGTGCAGGGGATGGGAGCCTACAAGCAGTACTTC
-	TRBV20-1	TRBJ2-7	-	CSARAGGGGYEQYF	TGCAGTGCTAGAGCCGGAGGGGGAGGGTACGAGCAGTACTTC
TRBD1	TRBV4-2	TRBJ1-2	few	CASSQVGLEGAGYGYTF	TGTGCCAGCAGCCAAGTAGGCCTCGAGGGGGCTGGCTATGGCTACACCTTC
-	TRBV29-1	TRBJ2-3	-	CSVEKSSTTQYF	TGCAGCGTTGAAAAGTCTAGCACTACGCAGTATTTT
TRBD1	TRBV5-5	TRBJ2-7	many	CASSPPPGTGSYEQYF	TGTGCCAGCAGCCCGCCTCCCGGGACAGGCTCCTACGAGCAGTACTTC
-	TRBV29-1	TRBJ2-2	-	CSVRDGTNTGELFF	TGCAGCGTGAGGGACGGAACGAACACCGGGGAGCTGTTTTTT
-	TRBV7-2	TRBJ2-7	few	CASRKGRGNYEQYF	TGTGCCAGCAGAAAAGGTCGCGGGAACTACGAGCAGTACTTC
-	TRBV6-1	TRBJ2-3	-	CASSRTGGGGTSTDTQYF	TGTGCCAGCAGCCGAACAGGAGGGGGGGGTACGAGCACAGATACGCAGTATTTT
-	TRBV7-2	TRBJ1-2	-	CARGRSQAPNNYGYTF	TGTGCCAGGGGGAGGTCCCAGGCGCCTAATAACTATGGCTACACCTTC
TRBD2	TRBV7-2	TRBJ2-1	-	CASSLSAGLGFEQFF	TGTGCCAGCAGCTTAAGTGCAGGACTAGGTTTTGAGCAGTTCTTC
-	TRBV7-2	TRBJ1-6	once	CASSLVADYSPLHF	TGTGCCAGCAGCTTAGTGGCAGATTATTCACCCCTCCACTTT
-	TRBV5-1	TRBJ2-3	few	CASSAKGTDTQYF	TGCGCCAGCAGCGCAAAGGGCACAGATACGCAGTATTTT
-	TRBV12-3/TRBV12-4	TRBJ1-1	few	CASSQTPNTEAFF	TGTGCCAGCAGTCAGACACCGAACACTGAAGCTTTCTTT
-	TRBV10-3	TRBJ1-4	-	CAISEFKAVSGEKLFF	TGTGCCATCAGTGAGTTCAAGGCGGTGAGCGGTGAAAAACTGTTTTTT
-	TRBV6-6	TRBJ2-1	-	CASSYTGGAYNEQFF	TGTGCCAGCAGTTACACGGGGGGCGCATACAATGAGCAGTTCTTC
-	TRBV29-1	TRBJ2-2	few	CSVGQRSTGELFF	TGCAGCGTTGGGCAGCGGAGCACCGGGGAGCTGTTTTTT
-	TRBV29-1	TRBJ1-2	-	CSVEEAGASYGYTF	TGCAGCGTTGAAGAGGCAGGCGCCAGCTATGGCTACACCTTC
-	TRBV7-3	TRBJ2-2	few	CASSSTTGDLGGELFF	TGTGCCAGCAGCTCGACGACTGGGGACTTGGGCGGGGAGCTGTTTTTT
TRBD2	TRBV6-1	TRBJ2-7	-	CASSRPLPSGRVAYEQYF	TGTGCCAGCAGCCGTCCCTTACCTAGCGGGAGGGTAGCCTACGAGCAGTACTTC
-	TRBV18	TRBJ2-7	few	CASSPTTGEHYEQYF	TGTGCCAGCTCACCAACGACGGGCGAGCACTACGAGCAGTACTTC
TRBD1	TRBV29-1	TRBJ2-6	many	CSVGDRPFSGANVLTF	TGCAGCGTGGGGGACAGACCCTTCTCTGGGGCCAACGTCCTGACTTTC
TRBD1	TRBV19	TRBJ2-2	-	CTSIDRDRTGELFF	TGTACCAGCATAGACAGGGACAGGACCGGGGAGCTGTTTTTT
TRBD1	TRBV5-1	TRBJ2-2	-	CASSLSTGSNTGELFF	TGCGCCAGCAGCCTTTCGACAGGGTCGAACACCGGGGAGCTGTTTTTT
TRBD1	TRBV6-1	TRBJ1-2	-	CASSEARQGNYGYTF	TGTGCCAGCAGTGAAGCCAGACAGGGAAACTATGGCTACACCTTC
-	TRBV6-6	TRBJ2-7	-	CASSYRPRTDEQYF	TGTGCCAGCAGTTATAGGCCTCGAACGGACGAGCAGTACTTC
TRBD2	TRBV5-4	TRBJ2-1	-	CTSSLGRESYNEQFF	TGTACCAGCAGCCTGGGGCGGGAGTCCTACAATGAGCAGTTCTTC
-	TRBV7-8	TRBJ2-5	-	CASNPGPGKGQTQYF	TGTGCCAGCAACCCGGGACCCGGGAAAGGTCAGACCCAGTACTTC
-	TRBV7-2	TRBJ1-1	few	CASSLVGQLYNTEAFF	TGTGCCAGCAGCTTAGTCGGGCAGCTATATAACACTGAAGCTTTCTTT
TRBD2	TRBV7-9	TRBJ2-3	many	CASSKGLADTDTQYF	TGTGCCAGCAGCAAGGGACTAGCGGACACAGATACGCAGTATTTT
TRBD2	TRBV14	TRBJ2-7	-	CASSPRRQATSGRSHEQYF	TGTGCCAGCAGCCCGAGGAGGCAGGCGACTAGCGGGAGATCTCACGAGCAGTACTTC
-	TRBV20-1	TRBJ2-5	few	CSARDQKKGETQYF	TGCAGTGCTAGGGACCAAAAGAAGGGAGAGACCCAGTACTTC
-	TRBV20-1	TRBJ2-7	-	CSARSGDEQYF	TGCAGTGCTAGATCGGGGGACGAGCAGTACTTC
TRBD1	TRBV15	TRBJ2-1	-	CATSWDRVSYNEQFF	TGTGCCACCAGCTGGGACAGGGTCTCCTACAATGAGCAGTTCTTC
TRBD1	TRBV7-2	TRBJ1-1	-	CASSNQPGGYTEAFF	TGTGCCAGCAGCAACCAACCAGGGGGTTACACTGAAGCTTTCTTT
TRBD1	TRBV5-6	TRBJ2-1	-	CTSSFAGQGANEQFF	TGTACCAGCAGCTTCGCGGGACAGGGGGCCAATGAGCAGTTCTTC
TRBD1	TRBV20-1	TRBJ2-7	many	CSARPGQGSYEQYF	TGCAGTGCAAGACCGGGACAGGGTTCCTACGAGCAGTACTTC
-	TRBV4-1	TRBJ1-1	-	CASSQDGPGDRAFF	TGCGCCAGCAGCCAAGACGGTCCCGGCGATAGGGCTTTCTTT
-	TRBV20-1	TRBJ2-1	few	CSAKRPGPYNEQFF	TGCAGTGCTAAGCGACCGGGCCCCTACAATGAGCAGTTCTTC
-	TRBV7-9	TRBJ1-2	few	CASSWDRNHGYTF	TGTGCCAGCAGCTGGGACCGTAACCATGGCTACACCTTC
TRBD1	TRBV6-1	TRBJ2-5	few	CASSRSLGTGGQETQYF	TGTGCCAGCAGTCGCAGTTTGGGGACAGGGGGCCAAGAGACCCAGTACTTC
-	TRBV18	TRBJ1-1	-	CASSPLGLNTEAFF	TGTGCCAGCTCACCACTGGGACTAAACACTGAAGCTTTCTTT
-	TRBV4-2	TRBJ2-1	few	CASSQESSKGNEQFF	TGTGCCAGCAGCCAAGAAAGTAGCAAGGGTAATGAGCAGTTCTTC
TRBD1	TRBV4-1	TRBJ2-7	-	CVSSQPGQGSYEQYF	TGCGTCAGCAGCCAACCGGGACAGGGGTCCTACGAGCAGTACTTC
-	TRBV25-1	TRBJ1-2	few	CASSETGRPGGYTF	TGTGCCAGCAGTGAAACAGGGCGGCCGGGGGGCTACACCTTC
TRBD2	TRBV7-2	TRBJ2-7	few	CASSTHSGGIYEQYF	TGTGCCAGCAGCACCCATAGCGGGGGGATCTACGAGCAGTACTTC
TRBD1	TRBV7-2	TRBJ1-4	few	CASSHDRGATNEKLFF	TGTGCCAGCAGCCATGACAGGGGCGCAACTAATGAAAAACTGTTTTTT
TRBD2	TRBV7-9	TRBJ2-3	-	CASSSGLAGDVDTQYF	TGTGCCAGCAGCTCGGGACTAGCGGGGGATGTAGATACGCAGTATTTT
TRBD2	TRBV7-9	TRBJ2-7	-	CAGSGGTSYEQYF	TGTGCCGGCAGCGGGGGGACTTCCTACGAGCAGTACTTC
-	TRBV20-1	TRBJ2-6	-	CSARVPAGFGANVLTF	TGCAGTGCTAGAGTCCCAGCAGGGTTTGGGGCCAACGTCCTGACTTTC
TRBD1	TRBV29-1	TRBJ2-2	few	CSVSDRGRSTGELFF	TGCAGCGTTTCGGACAGGGGAAGGTCCACCGGGGAGCTGTTTTTT
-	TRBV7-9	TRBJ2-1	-	CASNLHGASSYNEQFF	TGTGCCAGCAATCTACACGGGGCGAGCTCCTACAATGAGCAGTTCTTC
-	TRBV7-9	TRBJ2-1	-	CASSLVRIATYTYNEQFF	TGTGCCAGCAGCTTAGTCCGCATCGCCACTTATACATACAATGAGCAGTTCTTC
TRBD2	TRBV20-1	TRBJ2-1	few	CSAKGLAGTAEQFF	TGCAGTGCTAAAGGACTAGCGGGGACGGCTGAGCAGTTCTTC
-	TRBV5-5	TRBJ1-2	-	CASSRTTDYGYTF	TGTGCCAGCAGCCGGACGACCGACTATGGCTACACCTTC